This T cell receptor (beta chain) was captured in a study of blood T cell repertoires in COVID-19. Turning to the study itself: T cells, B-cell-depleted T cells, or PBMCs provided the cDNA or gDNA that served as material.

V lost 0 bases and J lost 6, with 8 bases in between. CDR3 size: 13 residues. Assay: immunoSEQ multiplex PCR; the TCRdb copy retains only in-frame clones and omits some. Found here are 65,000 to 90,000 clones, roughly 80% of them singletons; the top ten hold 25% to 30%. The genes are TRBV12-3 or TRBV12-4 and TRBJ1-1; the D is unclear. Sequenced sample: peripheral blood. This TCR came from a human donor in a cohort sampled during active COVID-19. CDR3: CASSLASPAEAFF. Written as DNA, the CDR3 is TGTGCCAGCAGTTTAGCCTCCCCCGCTGAAGCTTTCTTT.